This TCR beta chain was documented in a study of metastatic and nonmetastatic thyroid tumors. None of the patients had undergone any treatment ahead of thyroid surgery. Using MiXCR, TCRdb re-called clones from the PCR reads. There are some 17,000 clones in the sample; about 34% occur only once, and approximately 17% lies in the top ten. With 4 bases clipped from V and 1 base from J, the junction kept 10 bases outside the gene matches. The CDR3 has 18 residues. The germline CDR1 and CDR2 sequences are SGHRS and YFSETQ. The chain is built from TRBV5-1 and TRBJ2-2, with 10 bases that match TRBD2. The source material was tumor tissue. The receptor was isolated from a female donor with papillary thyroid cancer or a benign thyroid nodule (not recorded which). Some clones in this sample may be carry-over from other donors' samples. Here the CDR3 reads CASSILPSGSQNTGELFF. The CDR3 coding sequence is TGCGCCAGCAGCATACTACCTAGCGGGAGCCAGAACACCGGGGAGCTGTTTTTT.